The present TCR beta chain was sequenced within a study of control samples from healthy donors and cancer patients. TCRdb keeps only in-frame clones here, not all; method: immunoSEQ multiplex PCR. The sample yields roughly 400,000 clones, 75% to 95% seen once. Trimming removed 4 bases at V and 0 bases at J, with 12 bases between. Looked up from germline, CDR1 is SQVTM and CDR2 is ANQGSEA. The CDR3 consists of 14 residues. The receptor's source is a man aged 35 to 55 with head and neck cancer. J is TRBJ2-5 and V is TRBV29-1, with unresolved D. Sequencing was carried out using PBMCs. The CDR3 loop reads CSVGTDEYQETQYF. CDR3 nucleotide sequence: TGCAGCGTTGGGACGGACGAGTACCAAGAGACCCAGTACTTC.